The 32 T cell receptor beta chains given below trace back to one sample, sequenced in a study of CD8 T cells in Susac syndrome. RNA, at about 0.45 to 1 ug, was reverse transcribed with random hexamers. TCRdb re-called the immunoSEQ multiplex PCR reads through MiXCR, storing one row per CDR3 protein. The data hold some 120,000 distinct CDR3 sequences, with roughly 95% observed a single time. Sequencing input: CD4+ T cells from PBMCs. The receptors derive from a human donor in good health.

The genes are TRBV29-1 and TRBJ2-3; 8 nucleotides line up with TRBD1. Germline V CDR1 and CDR2: SQVTM, ANQGSEA. The CDR3 loop spans 14 amino acids. After removal of 8 bases from V and 0 bases from J, the junction contained 7 bases not matched to a gene. CDR3 nucleotides: TGCAGCTTGCGGACAGGGCTGAGCACAGATACGCAGTATTTT. Protein: CSLRTGLSTDTQYF.

The chain uses TRBV20-1 and TRBJ2-4, with D uncertain. Trimming took 3 bases from V and 6 from J, leaving 12 bases between them. The germline V gene has CDR1 DFQATT and CDR2 SNEGSKA (reference sequence). The CDR3 is 13 residues long. The CDR3 bases are TGCAGTGCTAGGGCCTCGGGTCCAAACATTCAGTACTTC. Residues: CSARASGPNIQYF.

V gene TRBV20-1 combines with J gene TRBJ2-6; tentative D call: TRBD2 (5 bases). V gave up 3 bases and J gave up 4 bases, with 16 bases separating them. The germline V gene encodes CDR1 DFQATT and CDR2 SNEGSKA (reference sequence). The CDR3 length is 16 residues. Here the CDR3 reads CSASSQREWGANVLTF. For the CDR3, the DNA is TGCAGTGCTAGTTCTCAAAGGGAGTGGGGGGCCAACGTCCTGACTTTC.

The count of this clonotype is one. The chain recombines TRBV24-1 with TRBJ2-3; tentatively, D is TRBD2 (6 bases). Deletions cut 1 base from V and 2 bases from J, with 9 bases between. The germline CDR1 and CDR2 sequences are KGHDR and SFDVKD. This CDR3 spans 15 amino acids. CDR3 amino acids: CATSDFGGNTDTQYF. The CDR3 bases are TGTGCCACCAGTGATTTCGGCGGGAACACAGATACGCAGTATTTT.

The rearrangement joins TRBV7-9 to TRBJ2-1, with 9 bases matching TRBD1. Germline V lookup: CDR1 SEHNR, CDR2 FQNEAQ (reference sequence). This CDR3 comprises 15 residues. The J segment lost 6 bases and the V segment lost 6 bases, leaving 9 bases of the junction unmatched. CDR3 bases: TGTGCCAGCAGGGCGACAGGGGGTACGATCAATGAGCAGTTCTTC. Translated, it gives CASRATGGTINEQFF.

The J gene is TRBJ2-2, the V gene TRBV25-1, with D perhaps matching TRBD2 (6 bases). Germline CDR1 is MGHDK and CDR2 is SYGVNS. The germline V and J ends were trimmed by 3 bases and 6 bases, with 17 bases remaining between them. The CDR3 runs 16 residues. The CDR3 loop is CASSERSFREAGELFF. Written as DNA, the CDR3 is TGTGCCAGCAGTGAGCGAAGCTTCAGGGAGGCCGGGGAGCTGTTTTTT.

The chain couples TRBV20-1 to TRBJ2-5; either TRBD1 or TRBD2 may supply D (6 bases each). V was pared by 2 bases and J by 2 bases, with 12 bases between. The germline gives CDR1 DFQATT, CDR2 SNEGSKA (reference sequence). This CDR3 has 14 amino acids. The CDR3: CSARFRGGQETQYF. The CDR3 DNA follows: TGCAGTGCTAGATTCAGGGGAGGACAAGAGACCCAGTACTTC.

This clonotype was counted once. This chain uses TRBV29-1 with TRBJ2-7; 8 bases match TRBD2. From germline, CDR1 is SQVTM and CDR2 ANQGSEA. The CDR3 is 14 residues long. Unmatched junction bases numbered 6, after V lost 3 bases and J lost 2 bases. This CDR3 reads CSVDSARGAYEQYF. Written as DNA, the CDR3 is TGCAGCGTTGATTCGGCGCGGGGGGCCTACGAGCAGTACTTC.

This chain joins TRBV3-1 and TRBJ1-3, with unresolved D. Looked up from germline, CDR1 is LGHDT and CDR2 is YNNKEL (reference sequence). The CDR3 spans 16 residues. With 0 bases removed from V and 0 bases from J, the gap between germline ends came to 9 bases. The CDR3 protein is CASSQEGLYSGNTIYF. The CDR3 DNA follows: TGTGCCAGCAGCCAAGAAGGGTTGTACTCTGGAAACACCATATATTTT. Drawing the rest from reference TRBV3-1 and TRBJ1-3, the complete variable domain is DTAVSQTPKYLVTQMGNDKSIKCEQNLGHDTMYWYKQDSKKFLKIMFSYNNKELIINETVPNRFSPKSPDKAHLNLHINSLELGDSAVYFCASSQEGLYSGNTIYFGEGSWLTVV.

J is TRBJ2-7 and V is TRBV29-1, with a possible D match to TRBD2 (6 bases). Germline CDR1 is SQVTM and CDR2 is ANQGSEA. The V end lost 4 bases, the J end lost 1 base, and 8 bases lay between the germline ends. The CDR3 covers 12 residues. The CDR3 nucleotides are TGCAGCGTTGGGGGGGAGTCCTACGAGCAGTACTTC. It encodes CSVGGESYEQYF.

The V call is TRBV12-3 or TRBV12-4, the J call TRBJ1-4; D unresolved. With 3 bases removed from V and 6 bases from J, the gap between germline ends came to 8 bases. The CDR3 runs to 13 residues. CDR3 sequence: CASSFGWDEKLFF. DNA for the CDR3: TGTGCCAGCAGTTTTGGCTGGGATGAAAAACTGTTTTTT.

The J gene is TRBJ2-3, the V gene TRBV5-1, with D tentatively TRBD2 (6 bases). The CDR3 runs 15 residues. V was pared by 3 bases and J by 4 bases, with 15 bases between. The V gene's germline CDR1 is SGHRS and CDR2 YFSETQ. The CDR3 reads CASSYRAGGADTQYF. For the CDR3, the DNA is TGCGCCAGCAGCTACCGGGCCGGGGGTGCAGATACGCAGTATTTT.

The gene calls are TRBV7-2 and TRBJ2-3, with D hard to call. CDR3 size: 14 residues. The V end was cut by 8 bases, the J end by 1 base, with 13 bases between. Germline values: CDR1 SGHTA, CDR2 FQGNSA. The CDR3 sequence is CASRLGWGTDTQYF. For the CDR3, the DNA is TGTGCCAGCCGGCTCGGATGGGGCACAGATACGCAGTATTTT.

The chain joins TRBV4-1 to TRBJ2-1; D unclear. V was cut by 0 bases and J by 4 bases, with 13 bases left in between. CDR3 length equals 16 residues. Germline V gives CDR1 MGHRA, CDR2 YSYEKL. The chain's CDR3 is CASSQDVAGSYNEQFF. CDR3 DNA sequence: TGCGCCAGCAGCCAAGATGTAGCAGGCTCGTACAATGAGCAGTTCTTC.

J is TRBJ2-7 and V is TRBV9; 9 bases line up with TRBD1. V dropped 3 bases and J dropped 5; count of bases not matched to a gene: 12. Germline lookup yields CDR1 SGDLS and CDR2 YYNGEE. The CDR3 has 16 residues. In nucleotides, the CDR3 is TGTGCCAGCAGCGCTTCTTGGGGGACAGGGAGACACGAGCAGTACTTC. Its protein is CASSASWGTGRHEQYF.

V and J are TRBV5-1 and TRBJ2-7; 8 positions match TRBD1. CDR1 and CDR2 (germline): SGHRS, YFSETQ. V lost 4 bases, J lost 1 base, and 4 bases stayed unmatched. This CDR3 contains 14 residues. Here the CDR3 reads CASSATGGSYEQYF. The CDR3 nucleotides read TGCGCCAGCAGCGCCACAGGGGGGTCCTACGAGCAGTACTTC.

The J gene is TRBJ2-5, the V gene TRBV14, with 7 bases fitting TRBD1. Trimming took 4 bases from V and 5 from J; bases not matched to a gene: 4. Germline CDR1 and CDR2: SGHDN and FVKESK. CDR3 length: 13 amino acids. This CDR3 reads CASSPTGYETQYF. In DNA form, the CDR3 reads TGTGCCAGCAGCCCGACAGGGTACGAGACCCAGTACTTC.

The chain recombines TRBV11-2 with TRBJ2-7; 7 nucleotides match TRBD2. Germline V lookup: CDR1 SGHAT, CDR2 FQNNGV. V was clipped by 7 bases and J by 9 bases; unmatched bases: 9. The CDR3 contains 12 residues. The CDR3 protein is CASTLGTGGQYF. CDR3 sequence (DNA): TGTGCCAGCACCTTGGGAACGGGGGGGCAGTACTTC. Filled out from reference TRBV11-2 and TRBJ2-7, the complete variable domain reads EAGVAQSPRYKIIEKRQSVAFWCNPISGHATLYWYQQILGQGPKLLIQFQNNGVVDDSQLPKDRFSAERLKGVDSTLKIQPAKLEDSAVYLCASTLGTGGQYFGPGTRLTVT.

The CDR3 is CASNIAGGYEQYF. The CDR3 nucleotides are TGTGCCAGCAACATAGCGGGAGGCTACGAGCAGTACTTC. The chain couples TRBV28 to TRBJ2-7, with 10 nucleotides matching TRBD2. In germline, CDR1 is MDHEN, CDR2 SYDVKM. Losses at the gene ends were 7 bases for V and 3 bases for J; bases not matched to a gene: 3. This CDR3 comprises 13 residues.

The gene calls are TRBV7-2 and TRBJ2-3, with D possibly TRBD1 on 6 matching bases. The germline CDR1 and CDR2 sequences are SGHTA and FQGNSA. Trimming left V 1 base short and J 4 bases short, with 9 bases between. The CDR3 is 14 amino acids. The CDR3: CASSLVQGADTQYF. CDR3 bases: TGTGCCAGCAGCTTAGTACAGGGCGCAGATACGCAGTATTTT.

The CDR3 DNA follows: TGTGCCAGCAGCCCCATTTCTAGCGGGAGTCCCGGGGAGCTGTTTTTT. This translates into CASSPISSGSPGELFF. The chain recombines TRBV9 with TRBJ2-2; TRBD2 matches at 10 bases. CDR1 is SGDLS and CDR2 is YYNGEE in the germline V gene. The CDR3 contains 16 residues. V gave up 4 bases and J gave up 6 bases; unmatched junction bases: 9.

The chain couples TRBV15 to TRBJ2-7; D is uncertain. The V gene lost 1 base and the J gene lost 2 bases, with 6 bases spanning the gap. This CDR3 has 13 amino acids. Germline loops: CDR1 LNHNV, CDR2 YYDKDF (reference sequence). The DNA of the CDR3 is TGTGCCACCAGCAGAGCAAGCGCCTACGAGCAGTACTTC. Translated, it gives CATSRASAYEQYF.

This clonotype was detected once. This chain uses TRBV28 with TRBJ1-1; D perhaps matches TRBD1 (6 bases). Trimming stripped 6 bases from V and 11 bases from J, with 19 bases between. Looked up from germline, CDR1 is MDHEN and CDR2 is SYDVKM. This CDR3 has 13 residues. The CDR3 region has the DNA TGTGCCAGCAGCTTACACAGGGCGAACTACGCTTTCTTT. The encoded protein is CASSLHRANYAFF.

The chain has TRBV18 and TRBJ2-3; tentatively, D is TRBD1 or TRBD2 (5 bases each). V was trimmed by 4 bases and J by 0 bases, leaving 8 bases between them. Germline CDR1 and CDR2: KGHSH and LQKENI. This CDR3 comprises 14 residues. Written as DNA, the CDR3 is TGTGCCAGCTCACACCGGGACAGCACAGATACGCAGTATTTT. This translates into CASSHRDSTDTQYF.

The V and J genes are TRBV18 and TRBJ2-3; D call uncertain. CDR3 length equals 12 residues. Germline lookup yields CDR1 KGHSH and CDR2 LQKENI. The V end lost 5 bases, the J end lost 4 bases, and 7 bases lay between the germline ends. The chain's CDR3 is CASSSDSDTQYF. In DNA form, the CDR3 reads TGTGCCAGCTCATCCGATTCAGATACGCAGTATTTT. Based on the CDR3 plus reference TRBV18 and TRBJ2-3, the full variable domain is NAGVMQNPRHLVRRRGQEARLRCSPMKGHSHVYWYRQLPEEGLKFMVYLQKENIIDESGMPKERFSAEFPKEGPSILRIQQVVRGDSAAYFCASSSDSDTQYFGPGTRLTVL.

CDR3 region: CASSQYFTGELFF. In DNA form, the CDR3 reads TGTGCCAGCAGCCAGTACTTCACCGGGGAGCTGTTTTTT. This chain uses TRBV3-1 with TRBJ2-2; D unresolved. Trimming removed 3 bases at V and 4 bases at J, with 6 bases between. The CDR3 runs to 13 residues. Germline V lookup: CDR1 LGHDT, CDR2 YNNKEL (reference sequence).

The rearrangement uses TRBV18 and TRBJ1-5, with D unresolved. Between the trimmed V and J ends, which lost 6 bases and 4 bases, there was a span of 16 bases. The CDR3 consists of 15 residues. The germline V gene has CDR1 KGHSH and CDR2 LQKENI. CDR3 in amino acids: CASSDAQATNQPQHF. The DNA for the CDR3 is TGTGCCAGCTCCGACGCACAAGCTACTAATCAGCCCCAGCATTTT.

The chain couples TRBV7-2 to TRBJ2-1; 10 nucleotides line up with TRBD2. This CDR3 region has 17 residues. Trimming cost V 5 bases and J 4 bases; bases outside gene matches: 11. The germline CDR1 and CDR2 sequences are SGHTA and FQGNSA. This CDR3 is CASSPSPGLARYNEQFF. DNA for the CDR3: TGTGCCAGCAGCCCGTCCCCGGGACTAGCGAGATACAATGAGCAGTTCTTC.

The chain links TRBV5-1 to TRBJ2-1; D may be TRBD2 (5 bases). The ends were cut back, 5 bases at V and 3 bases at J, with 24 bases in the middle. The germline V gene encodes CDR1 SGHRS and CDR2 YFSETQ. The CDR3 has 18 residues. The CDR3 DNA sequence: TGCGCCAGCAGTGCGGGCGGCTGGACCATCAAAAGCTACAATGAGCAGTTCTTC. Protein sequence: CASSAGGWTIKSYNEQFF.

This rearrangement joins TRBV27 to TRBJ2-7; the match to TRBD2 covers 8 bases. Germline V gives CDR1 MNHEY, CDR2 SMNVEV (reference sequence). This CDR3 comprises 15 residues. V lost 7 bases to trimming and J lost 5 bases; unmatched junction nucleotides: 13. The CDR3 DNA reads TGTGCCAGCACTTTGAGCGGGAGTTCGTCCGACGAGCAGTACTTC. Translation: CASTLSGSSSDEQYF.

This clonotype has a single count. The chain uses TRBV19 and TRBJ1-5, with 7 bases identical to TRBD1. Germline V lookup: CDR1 LNHDA, CDR2 SQIVND (reference sequence). The CDR3 totals 14 residues. V shed 4 bases and J 2 bases; nucleotides not matched to a gene: 2. The CDR3 loop is CASSKTGGNQPQHF. The CDR3 nucleotides read TGTGCCAGTAGTAAAACAGGGGGCAATCAGCCCCAGCATTTT.

The chain employs TRBV7-9 and TRBJ1-4; D unresolved. Trimming took off 0 bases at V and 5 bases at J, with 10 bases between the two ends. Germline CDR1 SEHNR, CDR2 FQNEAQ (reference sequence). CDR3 length: 15 amino acids. CDR3 sequence: CASSLARAINEKLFF. The CDR3 region has the DNA TGTGCCAGCAGCTTAGCCCGGGCAATCAATGAAAAACTGTTTTTT.